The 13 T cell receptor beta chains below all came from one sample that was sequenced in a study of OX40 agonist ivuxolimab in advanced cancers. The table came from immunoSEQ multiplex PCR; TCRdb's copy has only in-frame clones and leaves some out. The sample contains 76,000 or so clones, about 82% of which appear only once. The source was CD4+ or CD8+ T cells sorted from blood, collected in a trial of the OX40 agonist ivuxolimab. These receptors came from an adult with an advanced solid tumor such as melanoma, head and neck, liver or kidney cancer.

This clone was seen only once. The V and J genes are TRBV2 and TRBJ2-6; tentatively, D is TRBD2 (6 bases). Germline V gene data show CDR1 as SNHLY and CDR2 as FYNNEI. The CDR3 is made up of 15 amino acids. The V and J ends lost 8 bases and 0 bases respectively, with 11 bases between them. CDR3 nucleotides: TGTGCCAGCCGCCGGGGGAGCTCTGGGGCCAACGTCCTGACTTTC. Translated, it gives CASRRGSSGANVLTF.

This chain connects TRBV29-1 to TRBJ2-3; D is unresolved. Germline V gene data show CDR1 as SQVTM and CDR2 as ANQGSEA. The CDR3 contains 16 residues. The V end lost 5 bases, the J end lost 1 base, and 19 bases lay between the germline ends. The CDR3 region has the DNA TGCAGCGTTAGTGTGTGGGGTTCGTACGGCACAGATACGCAGTATTTT. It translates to CSVSVWGSYGTDTQYF.

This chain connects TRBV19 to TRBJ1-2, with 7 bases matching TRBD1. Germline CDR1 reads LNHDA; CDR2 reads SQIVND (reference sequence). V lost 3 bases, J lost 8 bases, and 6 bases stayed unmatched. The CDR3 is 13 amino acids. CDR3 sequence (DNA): TGTGCCAGTAGTATTAGGGACAGAGGAGGCTACACCTTC. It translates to CASSIRDRGGYTF. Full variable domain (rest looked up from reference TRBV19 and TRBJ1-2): DGGITQSPKYLFRKEGQNVTLSCEQNLNHDAMYWYRQDPGQGLRLIYYSQIVNDFQKGDIAEGYSVSREKKESFPLTVTSAQKNPTAFYLCASSIRDRGGYTFGSGTRLTVV.

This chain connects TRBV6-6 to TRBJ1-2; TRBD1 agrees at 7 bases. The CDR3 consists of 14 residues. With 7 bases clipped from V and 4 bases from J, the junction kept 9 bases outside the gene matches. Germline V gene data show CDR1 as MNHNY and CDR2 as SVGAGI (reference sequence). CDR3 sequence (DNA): TGTGCCAGCACCTTGCCCGGGACAGCCTATGGCTACACCTTC. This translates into CASTLPGTAYGYTF.

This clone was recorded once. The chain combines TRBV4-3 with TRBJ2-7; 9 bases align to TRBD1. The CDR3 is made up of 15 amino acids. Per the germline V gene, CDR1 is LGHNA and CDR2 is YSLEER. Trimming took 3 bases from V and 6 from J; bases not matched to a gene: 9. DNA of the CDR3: TGCGCCAGCAGCCAGAGACGGGACAGGGAATCCGAGCAGTACTTC. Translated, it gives CASSQRRDRESEQYF.

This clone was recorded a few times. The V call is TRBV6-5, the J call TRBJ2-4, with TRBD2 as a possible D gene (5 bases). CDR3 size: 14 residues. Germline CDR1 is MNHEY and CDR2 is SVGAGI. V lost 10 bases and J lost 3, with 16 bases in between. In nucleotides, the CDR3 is TGTGCCACCAAAGGCGGGTTGGTCAAAAACATTCAGTACTTC. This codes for CATKGGLVKNIQYF.

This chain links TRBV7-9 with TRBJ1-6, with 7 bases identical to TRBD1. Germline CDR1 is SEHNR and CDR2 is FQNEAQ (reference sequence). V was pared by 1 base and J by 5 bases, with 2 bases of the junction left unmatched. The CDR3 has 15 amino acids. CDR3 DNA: TGTGCCAGCAGCTTAGAGCAGGGGGATAATTCACCCCTCCACTTT. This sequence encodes CASSLEQGDNSPLHF.

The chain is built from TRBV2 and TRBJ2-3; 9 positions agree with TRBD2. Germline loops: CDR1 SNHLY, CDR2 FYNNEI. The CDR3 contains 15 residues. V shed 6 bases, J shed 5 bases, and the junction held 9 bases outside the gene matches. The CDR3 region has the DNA TGTGCCAGCAGGGACATAGCGGGGGAGGTAGATACGCAGTATTTT. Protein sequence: CASRDIAGEVDTQYF.

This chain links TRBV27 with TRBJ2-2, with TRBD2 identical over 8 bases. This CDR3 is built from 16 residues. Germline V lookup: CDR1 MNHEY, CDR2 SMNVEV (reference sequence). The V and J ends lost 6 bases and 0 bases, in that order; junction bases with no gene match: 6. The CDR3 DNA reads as TGTGCCAGCAGCAGATGGACTAGCCCGAACACCGGGGAGCTGTTTTTT. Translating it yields CASSRWTSPNTGELFF.

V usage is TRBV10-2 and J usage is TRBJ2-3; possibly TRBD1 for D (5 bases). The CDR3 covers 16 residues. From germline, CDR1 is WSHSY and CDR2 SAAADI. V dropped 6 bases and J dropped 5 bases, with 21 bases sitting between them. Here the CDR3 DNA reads TGCGCCAGCAGGGTTCAGAGCAGGGCGTCGAGAGATACGCAGTATTTT. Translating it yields CASRVQSRASRDTQYF.

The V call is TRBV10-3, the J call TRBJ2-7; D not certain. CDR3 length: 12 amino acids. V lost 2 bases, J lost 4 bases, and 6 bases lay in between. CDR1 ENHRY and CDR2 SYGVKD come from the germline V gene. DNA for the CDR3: TGTGCCATCAGTGAGGCAGCATACGAGCAGTACTTC. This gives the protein CAISEAAYEQYF.

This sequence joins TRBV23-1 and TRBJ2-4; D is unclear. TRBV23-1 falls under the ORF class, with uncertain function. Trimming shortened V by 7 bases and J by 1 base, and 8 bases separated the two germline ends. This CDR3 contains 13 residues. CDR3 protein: CASNLEAKNIQYF. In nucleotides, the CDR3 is TGCGCCAGCAATTTGGAGGCCAAAAACATTCAGTACTTC.

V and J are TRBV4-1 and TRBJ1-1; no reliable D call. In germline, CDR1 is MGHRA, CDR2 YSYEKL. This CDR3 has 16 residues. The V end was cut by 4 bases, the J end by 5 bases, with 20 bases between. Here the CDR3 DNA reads TGCGCCAGCAGCCTGAGAGACCTGCCCTTGGGGACTGAAGCTTTCTTT. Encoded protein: CASSLRDLPLGTEAFF.